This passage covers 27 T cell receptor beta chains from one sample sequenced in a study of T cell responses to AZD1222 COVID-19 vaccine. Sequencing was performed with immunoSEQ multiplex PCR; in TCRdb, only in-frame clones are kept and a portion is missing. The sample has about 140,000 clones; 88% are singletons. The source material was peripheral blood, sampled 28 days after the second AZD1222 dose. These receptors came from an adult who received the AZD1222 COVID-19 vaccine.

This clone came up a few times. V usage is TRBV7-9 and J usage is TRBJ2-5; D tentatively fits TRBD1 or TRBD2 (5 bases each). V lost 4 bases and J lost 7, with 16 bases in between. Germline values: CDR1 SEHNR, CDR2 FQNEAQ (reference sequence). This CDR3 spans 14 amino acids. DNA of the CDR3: TGTGCCAGCAGCTATTTATCTTGGGACGGGACCCAGTACTTC. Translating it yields CASSYLSWDGTQYF.

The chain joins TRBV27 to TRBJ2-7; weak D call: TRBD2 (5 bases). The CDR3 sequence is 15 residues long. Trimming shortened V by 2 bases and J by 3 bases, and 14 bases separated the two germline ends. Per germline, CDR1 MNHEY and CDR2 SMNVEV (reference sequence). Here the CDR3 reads CASSLTAGINYEQYF. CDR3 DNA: TGTGCCAGCAGTTTAACTGCCGGGATTAACTACGAGCAGTACTTC.

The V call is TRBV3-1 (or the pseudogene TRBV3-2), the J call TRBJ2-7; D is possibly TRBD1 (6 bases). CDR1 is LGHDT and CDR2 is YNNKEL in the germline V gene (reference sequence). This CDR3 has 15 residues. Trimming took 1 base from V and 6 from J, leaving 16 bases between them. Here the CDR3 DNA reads TGTGCCAGCAGCCAAGGAGGGGGTCTGGCAGCCGAGCAGTACTTC. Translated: CASSQGGGLAAEQYF.

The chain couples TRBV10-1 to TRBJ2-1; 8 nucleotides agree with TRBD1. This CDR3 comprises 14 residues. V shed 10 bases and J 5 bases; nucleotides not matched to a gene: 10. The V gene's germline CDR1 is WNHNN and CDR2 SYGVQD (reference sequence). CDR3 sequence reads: CATNRDRLNNEQFF. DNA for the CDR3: TGCGCCACAAACCGGGACAGGCTGAACAATGAGCAGTTCTTC.

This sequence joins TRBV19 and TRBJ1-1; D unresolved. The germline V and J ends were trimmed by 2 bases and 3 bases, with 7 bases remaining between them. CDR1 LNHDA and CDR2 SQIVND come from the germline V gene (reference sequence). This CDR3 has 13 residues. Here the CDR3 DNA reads TGTGCCAGTAGTATAACCTGGGACACTGAAGCTTTCTTT. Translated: CASSITWDTEAFF. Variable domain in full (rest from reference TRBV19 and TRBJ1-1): DGGITQSPKYLFRKEGQNVTLSCEQNLNHDAMYWYRQDPGQGLRLIYYSQIVNDFQKGDIAEGYSVSREKKESFPLTVTSAQKNPTAFYLCASSITWDTEAFFGQGTRLTVV.

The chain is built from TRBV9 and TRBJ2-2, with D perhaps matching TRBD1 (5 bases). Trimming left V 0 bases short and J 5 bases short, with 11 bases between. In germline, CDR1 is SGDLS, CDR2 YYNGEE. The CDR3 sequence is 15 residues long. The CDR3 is CASSVGGAYTGELFF. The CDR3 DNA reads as TGTGCCAGCAGCGTAGGGGGCGCATATACCGGGGAGCTGTTTTTT.

The CDR3 loop is CASSSGTGESGELFF. In DNA form, the CDR3 reads TGTGCCAGCAGCTCCGGGACAGGGGAGTCCGGGGAGCTGTTTTTT. This chain uses TRBV7-3 with TRBJ2-2; 10 nucleotides match TRBD1. The trim removed 4 bases at V and 6 bases at J, leaving 5 bases unmatched. Per the germline V gene, CDR1 is SGHTA and CDR2 is FQGTGA. The length of the CDR3 is 15 residues.

DNA for the CDR3: TGTGCCAGCTCACAGGGGACCTACGAGCAGTACTTC. This sequence encodes CASSQGTYEQYF. The V and J genes are TRBV18 and TRBJ2-7, with D perhaps TRBD1 (5 bases). The CDR3 is 12 residues long. The V gene lost 4 bases and the J gene lost 2 bases, with 6 bases spanning the gap. Germline V gene sequence: CDR1 KGHSH, CDR2 LQKENI.

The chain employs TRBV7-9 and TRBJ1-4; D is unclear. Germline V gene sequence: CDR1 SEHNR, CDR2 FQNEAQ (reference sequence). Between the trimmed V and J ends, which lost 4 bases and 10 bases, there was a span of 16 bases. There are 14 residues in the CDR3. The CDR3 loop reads CASSSQDPSVKLFF. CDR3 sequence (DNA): TGTGCCAGCAGCTCGCAAGACCCATCAGTAAAACTGTTTTTT.

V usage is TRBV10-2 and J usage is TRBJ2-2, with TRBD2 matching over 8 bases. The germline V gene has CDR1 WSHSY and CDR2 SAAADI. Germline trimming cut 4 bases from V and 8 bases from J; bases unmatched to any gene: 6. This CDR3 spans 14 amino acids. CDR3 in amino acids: CASSGTSPGGELFF. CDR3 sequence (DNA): TGCGCCAGCAGTGGGACTAGCCCTGGGGGGGAGCTGTTTTTT.

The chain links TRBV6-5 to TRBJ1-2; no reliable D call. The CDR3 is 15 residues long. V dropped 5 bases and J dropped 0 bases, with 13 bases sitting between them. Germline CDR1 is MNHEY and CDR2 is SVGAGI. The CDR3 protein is CASSPTWAANYGYTF. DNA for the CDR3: TGTGCCAGCAGTCCGACATGGGCGGCTAACTATGGCTACACCTTC.

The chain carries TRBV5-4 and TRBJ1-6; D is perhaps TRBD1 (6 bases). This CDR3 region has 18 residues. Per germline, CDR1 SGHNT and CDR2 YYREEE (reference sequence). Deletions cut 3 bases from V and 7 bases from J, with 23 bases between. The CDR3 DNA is TGTGCCAGCAGCTCAGCGGGACAAATTGGCGTCAGGAATTCACCCCTCCACTTT. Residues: CASSSAGQIGVRNSPLHF.

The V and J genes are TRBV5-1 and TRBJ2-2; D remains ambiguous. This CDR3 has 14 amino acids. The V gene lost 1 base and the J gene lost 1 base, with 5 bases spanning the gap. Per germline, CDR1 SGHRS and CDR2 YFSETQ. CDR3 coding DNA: TGCGCCAGCAGCTTGACCGTGAACACCGGGGAGCTGTTTTTT. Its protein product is CASSLTVNTGELFF.

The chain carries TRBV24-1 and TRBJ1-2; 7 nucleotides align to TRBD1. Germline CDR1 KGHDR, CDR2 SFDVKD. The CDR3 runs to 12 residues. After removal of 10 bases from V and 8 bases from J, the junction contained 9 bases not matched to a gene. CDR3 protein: CATQGQGLGYTF. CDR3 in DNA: TGTGCCACACAGGGGCAGGGGCTCGGCTACACCTTC.

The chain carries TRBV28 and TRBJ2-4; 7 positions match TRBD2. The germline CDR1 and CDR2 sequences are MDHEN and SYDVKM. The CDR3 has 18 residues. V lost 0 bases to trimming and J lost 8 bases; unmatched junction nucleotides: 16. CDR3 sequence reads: CASSLWGGSNPRNDIQYF. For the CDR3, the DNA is TGTGCCAGCAGTTTATGGGGCGGGAGCAACCCAAGGAACGACATTCAGTACTTC.

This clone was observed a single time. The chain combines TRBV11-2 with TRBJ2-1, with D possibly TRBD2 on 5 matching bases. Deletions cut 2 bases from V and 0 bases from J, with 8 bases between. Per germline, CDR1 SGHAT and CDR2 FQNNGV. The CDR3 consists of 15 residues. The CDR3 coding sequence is TGTGCCAGCAGCTTAAGAGGACTCTCCTACAATGAGCAGTTCTTC. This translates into CASSLRGLSYNEQFF.

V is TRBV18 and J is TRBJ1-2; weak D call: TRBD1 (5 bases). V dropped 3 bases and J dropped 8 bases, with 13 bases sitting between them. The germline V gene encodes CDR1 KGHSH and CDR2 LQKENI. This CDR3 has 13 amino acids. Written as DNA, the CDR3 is TGTGCCAGCTCACCTTCCGGGAGGGACGGCTACACCTTC. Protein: CASSPSGRDGYTF. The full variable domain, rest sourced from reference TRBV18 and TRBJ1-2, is NAGVMQNPRHLVRRRGQEARLRCSPMKGHSHVYWYRQLPEEGLKFMVYLQKENIIDESGMPKERFSAEFPKEGPSILRIQQVVRGDSAAYFCASSPSGRDGYTFGSGTRLTVV.

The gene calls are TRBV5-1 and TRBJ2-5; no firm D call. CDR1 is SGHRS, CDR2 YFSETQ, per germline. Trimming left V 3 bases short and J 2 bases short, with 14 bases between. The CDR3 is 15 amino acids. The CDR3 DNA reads TGCGCCAGCAGCTCTACCGATCGGCTGCAAGAGACCCAGTACTTC. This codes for CASSSTDRLQETQYF.

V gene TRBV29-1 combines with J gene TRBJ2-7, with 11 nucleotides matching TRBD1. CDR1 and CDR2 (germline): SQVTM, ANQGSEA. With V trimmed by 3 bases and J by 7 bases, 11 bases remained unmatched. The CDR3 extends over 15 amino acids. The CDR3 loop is CSVEKFADRGREQYF. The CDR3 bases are TGCAGCGTTGAGAAGTTCGCGGACAGGGGGCGTGAGCAGTACTTC.

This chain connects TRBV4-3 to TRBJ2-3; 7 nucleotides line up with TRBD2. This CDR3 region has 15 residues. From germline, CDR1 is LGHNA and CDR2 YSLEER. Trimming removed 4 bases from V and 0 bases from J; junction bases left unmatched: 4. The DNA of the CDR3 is TGCGCCAGCAGCCCGGCGGGGGTGAGCACAGATACGCAGTATTTT. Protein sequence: CASSPAGVSTDTQYF.

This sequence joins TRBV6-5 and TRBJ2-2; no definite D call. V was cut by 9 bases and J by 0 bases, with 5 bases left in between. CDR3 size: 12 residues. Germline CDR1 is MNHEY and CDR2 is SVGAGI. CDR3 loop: CARGANTGELFF. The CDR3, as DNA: TGTGCCAGAGGAGCGAACACCGGGGAGCTGTTTTTT.

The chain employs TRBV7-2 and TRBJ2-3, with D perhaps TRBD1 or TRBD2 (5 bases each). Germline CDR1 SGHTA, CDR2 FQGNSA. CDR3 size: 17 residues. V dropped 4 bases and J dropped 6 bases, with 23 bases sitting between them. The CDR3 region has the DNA TGTGCCAGCAGCTCGGGCTTGGGGTTGGGGGTGATGGATACGCAGTATTTT. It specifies CASSSGLGLGVMDTQYF.

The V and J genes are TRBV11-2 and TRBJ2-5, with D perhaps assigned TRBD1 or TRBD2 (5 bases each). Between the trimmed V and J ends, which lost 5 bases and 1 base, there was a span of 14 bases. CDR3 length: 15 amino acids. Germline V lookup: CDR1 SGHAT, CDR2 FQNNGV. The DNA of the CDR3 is TGTGCCAGCAGCCCCAGGGACGGGGCCCAAGAGACCCAGTACTTC. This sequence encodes CASSPRDGAQETQYF.

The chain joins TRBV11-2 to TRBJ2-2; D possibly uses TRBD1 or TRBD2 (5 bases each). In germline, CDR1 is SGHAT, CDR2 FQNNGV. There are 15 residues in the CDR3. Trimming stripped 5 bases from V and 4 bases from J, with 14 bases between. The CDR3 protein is CASSQGGGPTGELFF. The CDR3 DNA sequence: TGTGCCAGCAGCCAGGGTGGGGGTCCCACCGGGGAGCTGTTTTTT.

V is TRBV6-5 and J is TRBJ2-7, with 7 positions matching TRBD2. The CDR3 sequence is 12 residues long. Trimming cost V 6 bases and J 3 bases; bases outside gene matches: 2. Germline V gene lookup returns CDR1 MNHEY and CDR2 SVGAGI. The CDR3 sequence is CASSTGGYEQYF. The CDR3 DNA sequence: TGTGCCAGCAGCACGGGAGGCTACGAGCAGTACTTC.

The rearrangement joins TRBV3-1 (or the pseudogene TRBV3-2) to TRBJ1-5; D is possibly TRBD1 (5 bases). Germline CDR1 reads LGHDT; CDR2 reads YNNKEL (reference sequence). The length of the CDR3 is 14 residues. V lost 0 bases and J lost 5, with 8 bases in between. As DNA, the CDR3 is TGTGCCAGCAGCCAAGATCGACAGTATCAGCCCCAGCATTTT. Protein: CASSQDRQYQPQHF.

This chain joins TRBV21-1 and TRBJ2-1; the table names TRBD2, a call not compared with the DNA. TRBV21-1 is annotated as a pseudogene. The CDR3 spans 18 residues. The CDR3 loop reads CASSSSQRTSPYLDEQFF. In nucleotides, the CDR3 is TGTGCCAGCAGCTCGTCTCAGCGGACTTCCCCATATTTGGATGAGCAGTTCTTC.